The source of this TCR beta chain is a study of T-cell memory formation after mild COVID-19 (dated by TCRdb to the early 2020s). With regard to the full study: TCR sequence clusters from the two donors were largely donor specific. In two donors, T-cell clones that expanded and contracted after mild COVID-19 were followed by sequencing TCRalpha and TCRbeta repertoires longitudinally. Two young, previously healthy adult volunteers, one female and one male, were included in the cohort.

Overall study results and their limits: The detection of some responding clones in pre-infection memory suggests that pre-existing cross-reactive memory T cells joined the SARS-CoV-2 response. SARS-CoV-2 specificity was not confirmed for the second-wave clones peaking on day 37. Contracting CD4+ clones were located mainly in the CM and EM memory subsets, whereas CD8+ clones were found to be enriched in EMRA. Clones contracting from day 15 to 85 had balanced CD4/CD8 phenotypes, while a second wave expanding from day 15 to 37 was biased towards CD4+. The study included only a couple of mild cases, and larger cohorts that include severe cases with pre-infection samples were judged to be necessary.

Counted from cysteine to phenylalanine, this CDR3 has 19 amino acids. The only DNA kept is the CDR3, 57 bases in frame from the first base. CDR1 and CDR2 are drawn from the germline V gene (reference sequence): GTSNPN, SVGIG. V is cut back by 5 bases and J by 1 base, with 17 bases in the junction unmatched. Ficoll-Paque density gradient centrifugation was used to isolate PBMCs. In this sample, this clonotype turned up a few times. Its antigen has not been determined. No qualities accompany the bases; no much larger clone lies one base away. These reads were obtained on an Illumina NovaSeq 6000. TCRalpha and TCRbeta cDNA libraries were constructed by 5'RACE with constant-segment primers, with sample barcodes and unique molecular identifiers being introduced. Trizol reagent was used to extract RNA from every sample. Libraries were amplified in two PCR steps, with a second sample barcode and Illumina TruSeq adapters added in the second step. Sequencing of libraries was performed on an Illumina NovaSeq with 2 x 150 bp paired-end reads. In the original analysis: With migec v1.2.7, reads were demultiplexed and then collapsed into UMI-guided consensus sequences. Using mixcr v2.1.11, UMI consensuses were aligned to TRA and TRB V and J templates and then assembled into clonotypes. A clonotype was counted as expanded or contracted only when both edgeR and NoisET called the clonotype significant, with the noise models trained on biological replicates. For edgeR calls, the thresholds were a false discovery rate-adjusted p below 0.01 and a log2 fold-change of 1. PCA with hierarchical clustering of max-normalized trajectories of the 1000 most abundant clonotypes was used as exploratory dynamics analysis. Separately sequenced CD4+ and CD8+ repertoires were used to assign the CD4 or CD8 phenotype of responding clones. TCRdb reran the public reads through fastp at Q25 and MiXCR, keeping productive beta chains. Rows are unified per CDR3 protein, each entry keeping the most common DNA and genes. These V and J calls originate from TCRdb's pipeline instead of the authors' own analysis. Counted in this sample were about 140,000 distinct CDR3 sequences; 11% to 15% of them appeared once. Around 28% of the sample is held by the ten biggest clonotypes.

Sequenced: PBMCs or a T cell subset sorted from them (not recorded which). The sequence derives from an adult woman who had mild COVID-19 (a few samples of this study predate the infection). The sample titles of this study are shuffled in the database, so cell type and time point are left out; the donor was told from shared clones. The chain joins TRBV30 to TRBJ2-3, with 11 middle bases fitting TRBD2. The nucleotide sequence is given as TGTGCCTGGCCCCGACGTGTCTTAGCGGGGGGGCCTGGCACAGATACGCAGTATTTT. Translated, it gives CAWPRRVLAGGPGTDTQYF.